These T cell receptor beta chains were read from a single sample in a study of human T cells and chemical hapten exposure. MiXCR was run by TCRdb on the RACE reads, yielding one entry per CDR3 protein. The sample records roughly 380,000 distinct CDR3 sequences, 4.8% being singletons. The source material was whole blood, sampled in connection with sensitization to the hapten diphenylcyclopropenone (DPC). Receptor source: a woman in her 50s with alopecia areata. Some clones in this sample may be carry-over from other donors' samples. Each CDR3 is given with its conserved first and last residue. Each record gives: clone size, V gene, J gene, CDR3 protein. Expanded clones get a size class; other rows say once, few or many, or leave the size out.

size: many; V: TRBV29-1; J: TRBJ2-1; CDR3: CSVVFSDNEQFF
size: many; V: TRBV29-1; J: TRBJ2-3; CDR3: CSAGLAATDTQYF
size: many; V: TRBV5-1; J: TRBJ1-4; CDR3: CASTLEGSTNEKLFF
size: many; V: TRBV12-3/TRBV12-4; J: TRBJ1-1; CDR3: CASTLGANTEAFF
size: many; V: TRBV12-5; J: TRBJ2-1; CDR3: CASGLTLDGTVLYNEQFF
size: few; V: TRBV27; J: TRBJ1-2; CDR3: CASSLSPDLNYGYTF
size: many; V: TRBV7-2; J: TRBJ2-1; CDR3: CASIPELVDEQFF
size: NA; V: TRBV28; J: TRBJ2-2; CDR3: CASSPQTSGRARELFF
size: few; V: TRBV20-1; J: TRBJ2-3; CDR3: CSATPSEDTQYF
size: NA; V: TRBV9; J: TRBJ2-1; CDR3: CASSPRDYPNEQFF
size: few; V: TRBV19; J: TRBJ2-4; CDR3: CASSASGTTLAKNIQYF
size: few; V: TRBV12-3/TRBV12-4; J: TRBJ2-4; CDR3: CASSGLAGHIQYF
size: few; V: TRBV6-2/TRBV6-3; J: TRBJ1-1; CDR3: CASRRTGYNTEAFF
size: few; V: TRBV5-1; J: TRBJ1-1; CDR3: CASSREGARGTEAFF
size: NA; V: TRBV5-1; J: TRBJ2-4; CDR3: CASSLEGTGALAKNIQYF
size: many; V: TRBV29-1; J: TRBJ2-3; CDR3: CSVVREEDTQYF
size: NA; V: TRBV10-2; J: TRBJ2-2; CDR3: CASSELREFYPGELFF
size: many; V: TRBV29-1; J: TRBJ1-1; CDR3: CSVVGQVNTEAFF
size: many; V: TRBV4-1; J: TRBJ2-1; CDR3: CASMGPRGTTYNEQFF
size: many; V: TRBV20-1; J: TRBJ2-7; CDR3: CSGGQGVYEQYF
size: many; V: TRBV7-3; J: TRBJ1-1; CDR3: CASSSGHGTEAFF
size: few; V: TRBV5-6; J: TRBJ2-7; CDR3: CASSFGTEYEQYF
size: few; V: TRBV18; J: TRBJ1-1; CDR3: CASSRPDRAGSEAFF
size: NA; V: TRBV5-6; J: TRBJ1-1; CDR3: CASSSRQGMNTEAFF
size: few; V: TRBV12-3/TRBV12-4; J: TRBJ2-5; CDR3: CASSLGSGLGAQYF
size: many; V: TRBV20-1; J: TRBJ1-5; CDR3: CSAFTRTGEGQPQHF
size: NA; V: TRBV12-3/TRBV12-4; J: TRBJ2-3; CDR3: CASSLGDVSIDTQYF